This T cell receptor (beta chain) stems from a study of siplizumab effects on memory and regulatory T cells. Germline CDR1 is SGHVS and CDR2 is FNYEAQ. The CDR3 has 14 amino acids. Clones were sequenced by immunoSEQ multiplex PCR, and TCRdb holds only the in-frame ones, with some missing. Of roughly 100,000 clones listed, roughly 90% are singletons. This receptor was obtained from a human donor in good health. Sequencing input: CD4+ T cells sorted from blood. The chain combines TRBV7-6 with TRBJ2-5; D is possibly TRBD2 (6 bases). The end of the DNA aligns better with TRBJ2-7, so the J call may be wrong. This CDR3 is CASRRGPGLYEQYF. The CDR3 nucleotides read TGTGCCAGCAGGCGGGGACCCGGACTATACGAGCAGTACTTC.